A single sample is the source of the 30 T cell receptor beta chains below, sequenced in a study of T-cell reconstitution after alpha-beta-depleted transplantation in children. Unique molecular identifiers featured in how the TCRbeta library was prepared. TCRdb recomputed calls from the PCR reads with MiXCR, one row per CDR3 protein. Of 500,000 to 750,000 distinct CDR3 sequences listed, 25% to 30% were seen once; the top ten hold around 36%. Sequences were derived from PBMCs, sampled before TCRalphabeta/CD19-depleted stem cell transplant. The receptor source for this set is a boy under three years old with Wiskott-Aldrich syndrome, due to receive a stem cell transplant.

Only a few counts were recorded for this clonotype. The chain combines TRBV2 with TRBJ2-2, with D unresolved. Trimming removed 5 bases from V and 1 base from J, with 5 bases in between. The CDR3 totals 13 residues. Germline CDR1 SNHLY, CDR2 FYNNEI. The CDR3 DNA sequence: TGTGCCAGCAGTTTCAAGAACACCGGGGAGCTGTTTTTT. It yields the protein CASSFKNTGELFF.

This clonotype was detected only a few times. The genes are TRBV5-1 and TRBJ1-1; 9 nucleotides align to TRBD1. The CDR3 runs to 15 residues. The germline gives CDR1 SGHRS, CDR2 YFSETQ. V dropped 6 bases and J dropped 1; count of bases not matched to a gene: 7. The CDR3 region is CASNRDRGTNTEAFF. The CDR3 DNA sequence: TGCGCCAGCAATCGAGACAGGGGGACGAACACTGAAGCTTTCTTT.

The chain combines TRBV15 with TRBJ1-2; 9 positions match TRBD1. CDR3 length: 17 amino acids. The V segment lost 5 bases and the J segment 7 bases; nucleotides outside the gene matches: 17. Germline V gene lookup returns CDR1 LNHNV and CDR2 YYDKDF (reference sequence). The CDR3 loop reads CATSDAFWTGERSGYTF. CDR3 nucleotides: TGTGCCACCAGCGACGCGTTTTGGACAGGGGAGCGGAGTGGCTACACCTTC.

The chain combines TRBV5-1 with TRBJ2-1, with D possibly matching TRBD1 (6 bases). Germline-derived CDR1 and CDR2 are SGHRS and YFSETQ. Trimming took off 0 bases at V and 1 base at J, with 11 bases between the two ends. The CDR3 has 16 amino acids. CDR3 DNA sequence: TGCGCCAGCAGCTTGGCAGGGGTACTATCCTACAATGAGCAGTTCTTC. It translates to CASSLAGVLSYNEQFF.

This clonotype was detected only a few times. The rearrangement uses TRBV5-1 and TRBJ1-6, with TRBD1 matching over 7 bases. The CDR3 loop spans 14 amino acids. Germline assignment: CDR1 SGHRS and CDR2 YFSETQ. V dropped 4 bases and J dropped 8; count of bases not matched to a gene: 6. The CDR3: CASSQTGWDSPLHF. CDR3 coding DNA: TGCGCCAGCAGCCAGACAGGGTGGGATTCACCCCTCCACTTT. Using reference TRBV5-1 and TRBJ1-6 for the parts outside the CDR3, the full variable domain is KAGVTQTPRYLIKTRGQQVTLSCSPISGHRSVSWYQQTPGQGLQFLFEYFSETQRNKGNFPGRFSGRQFSNSRSEMNVSTLELGDSALYLCASSQTGWDSPLHFGNGTRLTVT.

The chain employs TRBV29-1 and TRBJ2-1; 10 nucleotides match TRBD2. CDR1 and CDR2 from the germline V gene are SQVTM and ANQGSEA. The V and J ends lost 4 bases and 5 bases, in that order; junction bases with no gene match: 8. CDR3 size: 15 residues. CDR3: CSVGPRLAGDNEQFF. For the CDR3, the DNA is TGCAGCGTTGGACCCCGACTAGCGGGCGACAATGAGCAGTTCTTC.

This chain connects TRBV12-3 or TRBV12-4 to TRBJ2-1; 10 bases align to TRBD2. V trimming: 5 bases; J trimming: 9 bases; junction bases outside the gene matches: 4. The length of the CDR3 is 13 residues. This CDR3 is CASSKREGGEQFF. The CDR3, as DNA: TGTGCCAGCAGTAAGCGGGAGGGAGGTGAGCAGTTCTTC.

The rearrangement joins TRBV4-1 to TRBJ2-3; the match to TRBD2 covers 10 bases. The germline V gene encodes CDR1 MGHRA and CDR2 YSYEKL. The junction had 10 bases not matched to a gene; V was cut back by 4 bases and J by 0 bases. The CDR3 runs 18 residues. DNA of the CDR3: TGCGCCAGCAGCCGCAGAATTCAGACTAGCGGGAGCACAGATACGCAGTATTTT. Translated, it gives CASSRRIQTSGSTDTQYF.

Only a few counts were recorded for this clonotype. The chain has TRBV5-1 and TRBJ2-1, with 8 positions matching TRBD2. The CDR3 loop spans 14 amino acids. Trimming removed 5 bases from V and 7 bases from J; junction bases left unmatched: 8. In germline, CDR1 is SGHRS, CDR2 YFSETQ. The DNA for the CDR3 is TGCGCCAGCAGTCTTACGGGACTAGAGAATGAGCAGTTCTTC. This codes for CASSLTGLENEQFF. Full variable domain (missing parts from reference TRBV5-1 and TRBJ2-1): KAGVTQTPRYLIKTRGQQVTLSCSPISGHRSVSWYQQTPGQGLQFLFEYFSETQRNKGNFPGRFSGRQFSNSRSEMNVSTLELGDSALYLCASSLTGLENEQFFGPGTRLTVL.

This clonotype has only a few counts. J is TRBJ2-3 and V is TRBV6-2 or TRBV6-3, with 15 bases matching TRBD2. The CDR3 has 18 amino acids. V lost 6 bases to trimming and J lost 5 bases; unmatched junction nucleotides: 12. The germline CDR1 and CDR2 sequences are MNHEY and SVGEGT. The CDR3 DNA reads TGTGCCAGCAGGACGCACCCAGGACTAGCGGGAGGGGGAGATACGCAGTATTTT. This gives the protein CASRTHPGLAGGGDTQYF.

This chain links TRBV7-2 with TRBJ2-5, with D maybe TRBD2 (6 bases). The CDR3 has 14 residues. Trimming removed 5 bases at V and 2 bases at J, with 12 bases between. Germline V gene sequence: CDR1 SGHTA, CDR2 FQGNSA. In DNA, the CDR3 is TGTGCCAGCAGCCCGGGACTGGCACAAGAGACCCAGTACTTC. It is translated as CASSPGLAQETQYF.

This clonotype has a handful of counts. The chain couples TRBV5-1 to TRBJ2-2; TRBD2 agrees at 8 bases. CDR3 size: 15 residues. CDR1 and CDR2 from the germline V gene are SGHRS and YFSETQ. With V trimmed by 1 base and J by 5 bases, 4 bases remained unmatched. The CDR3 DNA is TGCGCCAGCAGCTTGTTAGCGGGAACTACCGGGGAGCTGTTTTTT. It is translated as CASSLLAGTTGELFF.

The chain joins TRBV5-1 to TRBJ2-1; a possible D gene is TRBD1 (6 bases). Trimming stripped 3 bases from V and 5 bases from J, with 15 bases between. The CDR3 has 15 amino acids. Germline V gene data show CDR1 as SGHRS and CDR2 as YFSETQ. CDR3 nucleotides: TGCGCCAGCAGCTGGAAAGTAACAGGGAACAATGAGCAGTTCTTC. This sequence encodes CASSWKVTGNNEQFF.

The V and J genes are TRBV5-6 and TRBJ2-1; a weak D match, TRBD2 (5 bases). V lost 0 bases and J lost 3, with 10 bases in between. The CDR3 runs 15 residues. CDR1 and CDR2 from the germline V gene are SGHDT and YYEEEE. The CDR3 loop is CASSLVSGFYNEQFF. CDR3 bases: TGTGCCAGCAGCTTGGTCAGCGGATTCTACAATGAGCAGTTCTTC.

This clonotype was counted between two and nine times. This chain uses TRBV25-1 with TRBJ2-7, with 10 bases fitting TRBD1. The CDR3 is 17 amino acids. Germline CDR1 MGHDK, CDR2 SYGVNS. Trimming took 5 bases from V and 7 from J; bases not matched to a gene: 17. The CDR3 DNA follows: TGTGCCAGCAGTTCAAGGTCCGTAGGGGACAGGGGTGAAGAGCAGTACTTC. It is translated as CASSSRSVGDRGEEQYF.

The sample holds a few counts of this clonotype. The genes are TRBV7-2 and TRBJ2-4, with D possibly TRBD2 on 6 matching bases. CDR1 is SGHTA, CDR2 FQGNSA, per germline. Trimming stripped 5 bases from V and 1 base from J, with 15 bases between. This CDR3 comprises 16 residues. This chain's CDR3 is CASSAVGGGAKNIQYF. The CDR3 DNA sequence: TGTGCCAGCAGCGCCGTCGGAGGAGGGGCCAAAAACATTCAGTACTTC.

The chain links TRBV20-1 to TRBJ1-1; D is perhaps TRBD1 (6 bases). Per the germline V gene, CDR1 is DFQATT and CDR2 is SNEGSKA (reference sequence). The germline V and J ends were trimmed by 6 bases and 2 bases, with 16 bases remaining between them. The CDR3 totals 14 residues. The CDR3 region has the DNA TGCAGTGCGAGGGGGGGGCAGCAAAACACTGAAGCTTTCTTT. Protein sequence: CSARGGQQNTEAFF.

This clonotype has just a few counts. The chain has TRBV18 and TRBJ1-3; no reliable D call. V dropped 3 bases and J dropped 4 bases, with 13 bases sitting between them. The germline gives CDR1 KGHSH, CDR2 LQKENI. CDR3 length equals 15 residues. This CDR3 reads CASSPVRGSGNTIYF. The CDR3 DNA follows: TGTGCCAGCTCACCGGTGCGGGGTTCAGGAAACACCATATATTTT.

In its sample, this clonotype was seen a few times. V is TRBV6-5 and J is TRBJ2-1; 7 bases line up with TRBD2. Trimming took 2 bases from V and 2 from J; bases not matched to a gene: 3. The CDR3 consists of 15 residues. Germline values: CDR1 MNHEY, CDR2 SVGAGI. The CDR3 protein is CASSYRGLAYNEQFF. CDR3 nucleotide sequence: TGTGCCAGCAGTTACCGAGGACTAGCCTACAATGAGCAGTTCTTC.

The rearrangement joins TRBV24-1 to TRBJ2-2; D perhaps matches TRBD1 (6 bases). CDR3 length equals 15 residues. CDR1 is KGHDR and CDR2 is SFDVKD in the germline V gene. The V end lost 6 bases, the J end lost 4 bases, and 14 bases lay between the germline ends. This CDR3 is CATSLWDIATGELFF. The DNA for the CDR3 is TGTGCCACCAGTCTATGGGACATAGCCACCGGGGAGCTGTTTTTT.

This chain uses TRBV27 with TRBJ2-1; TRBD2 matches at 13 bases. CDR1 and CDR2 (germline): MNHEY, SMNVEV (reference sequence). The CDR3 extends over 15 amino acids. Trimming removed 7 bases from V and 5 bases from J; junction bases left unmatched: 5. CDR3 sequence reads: CASKRLAGGHNEQFF. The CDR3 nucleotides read TGTGCCAGCAAACGACTAGCGGGAGGCCACAATGAGCAGTTCTTC.

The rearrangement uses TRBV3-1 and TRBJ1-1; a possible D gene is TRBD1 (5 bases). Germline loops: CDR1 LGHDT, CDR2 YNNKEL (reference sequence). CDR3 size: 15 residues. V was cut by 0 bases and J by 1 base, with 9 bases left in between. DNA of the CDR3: TGTGCCAGCAGCCAAGACTTGGGGGGGAACACTGAAGCTTTCTTT. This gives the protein CASSQDLGGNTEAFF.

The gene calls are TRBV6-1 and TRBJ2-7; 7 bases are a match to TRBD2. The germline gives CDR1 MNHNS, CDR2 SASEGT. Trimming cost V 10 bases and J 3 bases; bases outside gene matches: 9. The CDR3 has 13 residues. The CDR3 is CATSAGVGYEQYF. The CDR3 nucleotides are TGTGCCACCTCTGCGGGAGTGGGCTACGAGCAGTACTTC.

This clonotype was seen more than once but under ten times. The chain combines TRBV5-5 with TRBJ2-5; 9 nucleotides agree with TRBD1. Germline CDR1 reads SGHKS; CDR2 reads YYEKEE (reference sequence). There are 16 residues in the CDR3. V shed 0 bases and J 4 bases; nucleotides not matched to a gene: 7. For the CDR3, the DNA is TGTGCCAGCAGCTTGGATAGGAACAGGGGGCCAGAGACCCAGTACTTC. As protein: CASSLDRNRGPETQYF.

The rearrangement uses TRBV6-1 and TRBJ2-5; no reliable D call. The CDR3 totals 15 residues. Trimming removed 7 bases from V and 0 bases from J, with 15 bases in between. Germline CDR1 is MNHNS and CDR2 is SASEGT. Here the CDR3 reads CASMVYYRDQETQYF. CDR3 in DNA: TGTGCCAGCATGGTCTATTATCGAGACCAAGAGACCCAGTACTTC.

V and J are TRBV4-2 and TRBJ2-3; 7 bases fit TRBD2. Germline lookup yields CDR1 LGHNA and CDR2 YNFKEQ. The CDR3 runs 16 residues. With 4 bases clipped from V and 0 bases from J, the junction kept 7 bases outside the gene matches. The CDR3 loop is CASSRTPGGSTDTQYF. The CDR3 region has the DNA TGTGCCAGCAGCCGTACCCCGGGAGGTAGCACAGATACGCAGTATTTT.

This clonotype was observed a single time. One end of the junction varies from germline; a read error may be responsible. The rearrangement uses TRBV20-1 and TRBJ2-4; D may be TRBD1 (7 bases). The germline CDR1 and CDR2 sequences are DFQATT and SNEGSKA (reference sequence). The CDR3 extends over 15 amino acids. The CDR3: CSASRQGGLKNSQYF. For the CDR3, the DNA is TGCAGTGCTTCGCGCCAGGGGGGCCTCAAAAACAGTCAGTACTTC.

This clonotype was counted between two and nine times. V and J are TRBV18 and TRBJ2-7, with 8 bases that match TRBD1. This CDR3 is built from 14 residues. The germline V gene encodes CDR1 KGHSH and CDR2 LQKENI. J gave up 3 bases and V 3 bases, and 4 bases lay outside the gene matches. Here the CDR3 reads CASSPTGQGYEQYF. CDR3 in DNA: TGTGCCAGCTCACCGACAGGACAGGGCTACGAGCAGTACTTC.

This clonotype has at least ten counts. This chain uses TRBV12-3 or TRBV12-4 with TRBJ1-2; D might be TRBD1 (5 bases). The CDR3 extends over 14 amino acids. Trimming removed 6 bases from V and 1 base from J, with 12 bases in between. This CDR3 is CASRTGGGNYGYTF. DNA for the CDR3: TGTGCCAGCAGAACGGGGGGAGGTAACTATGGCTACACCTTC.

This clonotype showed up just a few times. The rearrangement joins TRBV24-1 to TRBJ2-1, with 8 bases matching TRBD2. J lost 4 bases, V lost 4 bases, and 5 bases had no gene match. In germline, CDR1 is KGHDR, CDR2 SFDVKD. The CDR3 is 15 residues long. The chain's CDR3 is CATSESAGEYNEQFF. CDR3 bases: TGTGCCACCAGTGAGTCAGCGGGAGAATACAATGAGCAGTTCTTC.